The 23 T cell receptor beta chains below all came from one sample that was sequenced in a study of sequential checkpoint blockade in melanoma. As for treatment: randomized to nivolumab then ipilimumab (arm A) or the reverse (arm B). Here immunoSEQ multiplex PCR was the method, and the copy in TCRdb shows in-frame clones only, minus some. The sample has 15,000 to 20,000 clones, 60% to 75% seen once. The input for sequencing was tumor tissue (inferred from file names), taken from a patient given nivolumab and ipilimumab in sequence. Receptors were obtained from a human donor with melanoma.

This chain joins TRBV6-8 and TRBJ2-7, with D uncertain. Trimming took off 3 bases at V and 2 bases at J, with 11 bases between the two ends. The length of the CDR3 is 14 residues. Germline CDR1 and CDR2: MNHGY and SAAAGT. The DNA for the CDR3 is TGTGCCAGCAGTTATGGTTCGGGTACCTACGAGCAGTACTTC. As protein: CASSYGSGTYEQYF.

Comments on this clone: One junction end disagrees with the germline gene, perhaps due to a read error. The V and J genes are TRBV14 and TRBJ2-1, with D uncertain. Germline-derived CDR1 and CDR2 are SGHDN and FVKESK. This CDR3 contains 13 residues. The CDR3 region has the DNA TGTGCCAGCAGCCTTGCATCCTCGGGTGAGCAATTCTTC. It specifies CASSLASSGEQFF.

The chain links TRBV30 to TRBJ1-2, with 8 bases aligning to TRBD1. V shed 3 bases and J 3 bases; nucleotides not matched to a gene: 3. Per germline, CDR1 GTSNPN and CDR2 SVGIG (reference sequence). The CDR3 spans 13 residues. CDR3 in amino acids: CAWSRTGYYGYTF. The CDR3 DNA sequence: TGTGCCTGGAGCCGGACAGGGTACTATGGCTACACCTTC.

This clone was picked up a small number of times. The V and J genes are TRBV28 and TRBJ2-2; D is tentatively TRBD1 or TRBD2 (5 bases each). The CDR3 extends over 15 amino acids. Between the trimmed V and J ends, which lost 3 bases and 4 bases, there was a span of 12 bases. Germline V lookup: CDR1 MDHEN, CDR2 SYDVKM. CDR3 sequence (DNA): TGTGCCAGCAGTTTGGGGGACCCTAGCACCGGGGAGCTGTTTTTT. Residues: CASSLGDPSTGELFF.

The chain employs TRBV30 and TRBJ1-5; 9 positions agree with TRBD1. The CDR3 is 15 residues long. Germline V gene data show CDR1 as GTSNPN and CDR2 as SVGIG (reference sequence). J was trimmed by 7 bases and V by 5 bases; bases with no gene match: 12. CDR3 DNA: TGTGCCTGGGAACCGGGACAGGGAGGTAGCCAGCCCCAGCATTTT. Protein: CAWEPGQGGSQPQHF.

V gene TRBV9 combines with J gene TRBJ2-3; perhaps TRBD2 as D (6 bases). The germline CDR1 and CDR2 sequences are SGDLS and YYNGEE. This CDR3 has 15 residues. V dropped 0 bases and J dropped 3 bases, with 11 bases sitting between them. The CDR3 spells CASSVGRGRTDTQYF. The CDR3 nucleotides are TGTGCCAGCAGCGTAGGGAGGGGTAGAACAGATACGCAGTATTTT.

The chain recombines TRBV1 with TRBJ2-3. TRBV1 is a documented pseudogene. The CDR3 has 14 amino acids. The CDR3: CASSQDLGTDTQYF. DNA for the CDR3: TGCGCCAGCAGCCAAGATTTGGGGACAGATACGCAGTATTTT.

This clone was detected only once. The chain employs TRBV18 and TRBJ2-1; TRBD2 matches 9 bases. This CDR3 comprises 16 residues. V lost 0 bases, J lost 5 bases, and 5 bases stayed unmatched. Germline V gene sequence: CDR1 KGHSH, CDR2 LQKENI. Here the CDR3 DNA reads TGTGCCAGCTCACCACCGACTAGCGGTCCTAACAATGAGCAGTTCTTC. It encodes CASSPPTSGPNNEQFF.

This chain links TRBV11-1 with TRBJ2-5, with D perhaps TRBD2 (6 bases). Trimming removed 5 bases from V and 5 bases from J, with 18 bases in between. CDR3 size: 15 residues. Germline V CDR1 and CDR2: SGHAT, FQDESV (reference sequence). The CDR3 reads CASSQTGTPWETQYF. The CDR3 region has the DNA TGTGCCAGCAGCCAGACCGGGACTCCCTGGGAGACCCAGTACTTC.

This clone has only one observation. The chain has TRBV18 and TRBJ1-2; 8 bases line up with TRBD1. The CDR3 extends over 13 amino acids. The germline gives CDR1 KGHSH, CDR2 LQKENI. Trimming removed 3 bases from V and 8 bases from J; junction bases left unmatched: 5. The CDR3 DNA is TGTGCCAGCTCACCCGGACAGGGAGACGGCTACACCTTC. Translating gives CASSPGQGDGYTF.

The genes are TRBV28 and TRBJ1-5; D perhaps matches TRBD1 (5 bases). The germline CDR1 and CDR2 sequences are MDHEN and SYDVKM. The CDR3 runs 14 residues. V was pared by 6 bases and J by 6 bases, with 15 bases between. Here the CDR3 DNA reads TGTGCCAGCAGCGGCGGGGGGTCGGGTCAGCCCCAGCATTTT. This encodes CASSGGGSGQPQHF.

The V call is TRBV9, the J call TRBJ1-2; perhaps TRBD1 as D (5 bases). Deletions cut 4 bases from V and 4 bases from J, with 11 bases between. The CDR3 runs 13 residues. Germline V lookup: CDR1 SGDLS, CDR2 YYNGEE. This CDR3 reads CASSPAGGYGYTF. For the CDR3, the DNA is TGTGCCAGCAGCCCGGCCGGGGGCTATGGCTACACCTTC.

V and J are TRBV19 and TRBJ2-2; D is ambiguous. With 4 bases removed from V and 5 bases from J, the gap between germline ends came to 5 bases. This CDR3 is 12 amino acids long. Germline assignment: CDR1 LNHDA and CDR2 SQIVND (reference sequence). CDR3 DNA sequence: TGTGCCAGTAGTAGATCGACCGGGGAGCTGTTTTTT. Translating it yields CASSRSTGELFF.

This clone was recorded a few times. The chain couples TRBV6-8 to TRBJ2-3; 7 bases are a match to TRBD2. Germline trimming cut 3 bases from V and 1 base from J; bases unmatched to any gene: 4. This CDR3 is built from 15 residues. From germline, CDR1 is MNHGY and CDR2 SAAAGT. CDR3: CASSYSGFRTDTQYF. As DNA, the CDR3 is TGTGCCAGCAGTTATAGCGGGTTCCGCACAGATACGCAGTATTTT.

This chain links TRBV6-8 with TRBJ2-7, with D perhaps matching TRBD1 (7 bases). The CDR3 is made up of 15 amino acids. V dropped 6 bases and J dropped 3 bases, with 18 bases sitting between them. Per germline, CDR1 MNHGY and CDR2 SAAAGT. CDR3 DNA sequence: TGTGCCAGCAGCCCCCCTCCCAGGGGGGTCTACGAGCAGTACTTC. Amino acids: CASSPPPRGVYEQYF.

This clone was seen only a few times. V and J are TRBV5-1 and TRBJ1-5; D is possibly TRBD1 (5 bases). CDR1 is SGHRS, CDR2 YFSETQ, per germline. The CDR3 length is 15 residues. V was clipped by 0 bases and J by 3 bases, with 10 bases between them. CDR3 loop: CASSLAGQNNQPQHF. The CDR3 DNA follows: TGCGCCAGCAGCTTGGCAGGGCAAAACAATCAGCCCCAGCATTTT.

The rearrangement uses TRBV6-7 and TRBJ2-4, with 7 bases lining up with TRBD1. TRBV6-7 is assigned to the ORF class and has an uncertain function. This CDR3 has 13 residues. V lost 5 bases to trimming and J lost 8 bases; unmatched junction nucleotides: 6. CDR3 loop: CASSPGTEDIQYF. Here the CDR3 DNA reads TGTGCCAGCAGTCCCGGGACAGAGGACATTCAGTACTTC.

Sample share makes this clone medium-sized. The V call is TRBV6-7, the J call TRBJ1-1; no clear D. TRBV6-7 is an open reading frame whose function is uncertain. The CDR3 extends over 11 amino acids. V lost 7 bases to trimming and J lost 9 bases, with 12 bases between them. DNA for the CDR3: TGTGCCAGCAAAGACCCTTTGCAAGCTTTCTTT. Protein: CASKDPLQAFF.

V and J are TRBV18 and TRBJ2-7, with unresolved D. The V end lost 4 bases, the J end lost 1 base, and 14 bases lay between the germline ends. The CDR3 consists of 15 residues. From germline, CDR1 is KGHSH and CDR2 LQKENI. The CDR3 reads CASSRGGQDSYEQYF. As DNA, the CDR3 is TGTGCCAGCTCACGGGGTGGTCAGGATTCCTACGAGCAGTACTTC.

This chain links TRBV11-3 with TRBJ2-5; 9 bases are a match to TRBD1. Germline trimming cut 2 bases from V and 4 bases from J; bases unmatched to any gene: 5. There are 15 residues in the CDR3. Germline V gives CDR1 SGHNT, CDR2 YENEEA. CDR3 loop: CASSLPQGAGETQYF. The CDR3 DNA is TGTGCCAGCAGCTTACCACAGGGGGCTGGAGAGACCCAGTACTTC.

The chain has TRBV10-2 and TRBJ2-7; either TRBD1 or TRBD2 may fit D (5 bases each). Per the germline V gene, CDR1 is WSHSY and CDR2 is SAAADI. V shed 6 bases and J shed 6 bases, with 15 bases lying between them. The CDR3 has 13 residues. The CDR3 nucleotides are TGCGCCAGCAGCCGAGGGAGACAGTCCGAGCAGTACTTC. Translation gives CASSRGRQSEQYF.

The chain is built from TRBV19 and TRBJ1-1; possible D gene TRBD1, 5 bases. Germline assignment: CDR1 LNHDA and CDR2 SQIVND (reference sequence). This CDR3 is built from 11 residues. Trimming removed 9 bases from V and 6 bases from J, with 11 bases in between. This CDR3 reads CASRRGAEAFF. The CDR3 bases are TGTGCCAGCCGAAGGGGCGCTGAAGCTTTCTTT.

The V and J genes are TRBV6-8 and TRBJ2-1, with 7 bases identical to TRBD1. Germline V lookup: CDR1 MNHGY, CDR2 SAAAGT. This CDR3 has 15 residues. V was clipped by 5 bases and J by 6 bases; unmatched bases: 10. CDR3 nucleotide sequence: TGTGCCAGCAGTGACGAGACAGGGCTCTCCAATGAGCAGTTCTTC. It encodes CASSDETGLSNEQFF.